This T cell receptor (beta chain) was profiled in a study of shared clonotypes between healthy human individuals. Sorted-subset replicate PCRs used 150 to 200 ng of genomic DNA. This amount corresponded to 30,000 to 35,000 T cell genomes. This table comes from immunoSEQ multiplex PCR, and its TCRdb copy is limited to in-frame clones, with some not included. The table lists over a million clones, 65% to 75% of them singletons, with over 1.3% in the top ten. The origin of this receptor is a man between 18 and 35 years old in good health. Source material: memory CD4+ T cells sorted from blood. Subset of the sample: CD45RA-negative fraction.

The CDR3 region is CASGLDRWGTDTQYF. The CDR3 region has the DNA TGTGCTAGTGGTTTGGACAGATGGGGCACAGATACGCAGTATTTT. The chain carries TRBV12-5 and TRBJ2-3; D ambiguous. CDR3 length equals 15 residues. CDR1 and CDR2 from the germline V gene are LGHNT and FRNRAP. V shed 1 base and J shed 1 base, with 9 bases lying between them. The full variable domain, with the rest looked up from reference TRBV12-5 and TRBJ2-3, is DARVTQTPRHKVTEMGQEVTMRCQPILGHNTVFWYRQTMMQGLELLAYFRNRAPLDDSGMPKDRFSAEMPDATLATLKIQPSEPRDSAVYFCASGLDRWGTDTQYFGPGTRLTVL.